This is a list of T cell receptor beta chains from one sample in a study of blood T cells in healthy people across ages. A single record per CDR3 protein comes from TCRdb applying MiXCR to the 5' RACE reads. The sample includes around 870,000 distinct CDR3 sequences, less than 35% of them seen just once. The specimen was blood. The source is a woman older than 75 in good health. Both conserved end residues are part of each CDR3. D genes are given only for firm matches. Not all rows give a size; the values are once, few, many and, for expanded clones, a class.

J: TRBJ2-7; V: TRBV27; D: -; size: -; CDR3: CASGATFYEQYF; DNA: TGTGCCAGCGGCGCAACCTTCTACGAGCAGTACTTC
J: TRBJ1-5; V: TRBV20-1; D: -; size: -; CDR3: CSARDGGGAENQPQHF; DNA: TGCAGTGCTAGAGATGGAGGGGGAGCAGAGAATCAGCCCCAGCATTTT
J: TRBJ2-5; V: TRBV27; D: TRBD2; size: few; CDR3: CATQPGRRGTYYNEQYF; DNA: TGTGCCACCCAACCCGGCCGGCGGGGGACCTACTACAATGAGCAGTACTTC
J: TRBJ1-4; V: TRBV12-3/TRBV12-4; D: TRBD1; size: -; CDR3: CASSLNIGGNEKLFF; DNA: TGTGCCAGCAGTTTAAATATAGGGGGCAATGAAAAACTGTTTTTT
J: TRBJ2-7; V: TRBV7-2; D: -; size: -; CDR3: CASSLVPAGVFSEQYF; DNA: TGTGCCAGCAGCTTAGTTCCAGCGGGTGTCTTCAGCGAGCAGTACTTC
J: TRBJ2-3; V: TRBV7-2; D: -; size: many; CDR3: CASSPLGHRSTDTQYF; DNA: TGTGCCAGCAGCCCGCTTGGCCATCGAAGCACAGATACGCAGTATTTT
J: TRBJ1-2; V: TRBV7-2; D: TRBD1; size: once; CDR3: CASSGRQGRDGYTF; DNA: TGTGCCAGCAGCGGTCGACAGGGGAGGGATGGCTACACCTTC
J: TRBJ1-6; V: TRBV7-9; D: TRBD1; size: few; CDR3: CASTLGRGHAPLHF; DNA: TGTGCCAGCACCCTGGGAAGGGGGCATGCACCCCTCCACTTT
J: TRBJ2-5; V: TRBV12-5; D: -; size: many; CDR3: CASGLQGETQYF; DNA: TGTGCTAGTGGTTTGCAAGGGGAGACCCAGTACTTC
J: TRBJ2-7; V: TRBV2; D: TRBD1; size: many; CDR3: CASVLTRTGGYEQYF; DNA: TGTGCCAGCGTGCTAACCCGGACAGGGGGCTACGAGCAGTACTTC
J: TRBJ1-1; V: TRBV6-5; D: TRBD1; size: few; CDR3: CAILPRGTGMGTEAFF; DNA: TGTGCCATCCTACCAAGGGGGACAGGGATGGGCACTGAAGCTTTCTTT
J: TRBJ1-1; V: TRBV29-1; D: TRBD1; size: -; CDR3: CSVTGTDHGAFF; DNA: TGCAGCGTCACCGGGACAGACCATGGGGCTTTCTTT
J: TRBJ1-5; V: TRBV28; D: -; size: few; CDR3: CAANVINQPQHF; DNA: TGTGCCGCAAACGTCATCAATCAGCCCCAGCATTTT
J: TRBJ2-5; V: TRBV7-2; D: TRBD2; size: many; CDR3: CASSLGAGGATQYF; DNA: TGTGCCAGCAGCCTAGGCGCGGGGGGAGCGACCCAGTACTTC
J: TRBJ2-1; V: TRBV7-2; D: -; size: many; CDR3: CASSFRARRATYNEQFF; DNA: TGTGCCAGCAGCTTCCGGGCCAGGAGGGCCACCTACAATGAGCAGTTCTTC
J: TRBJ2-7; V: TRBV20-1; D: -; size: many; CDR3: CSAEDGSYEQYF; DNA: TGCAGTGCTGAGGACGGTTCCTACGAGCAGTACTTC
J: TRBJ2-1; V: TRBV20-1; D: TRBD2; size: many; CDR3: CSARVWSERGGYNEQFF; DNA: TGCAGTGCTAGAGTCTGGTCCGAGCGGGGGGGATACAATGAGCAGTTCTTC
J: TRBJ1-2; V: TRBV12-3/TRBV12-4; D: -; size: many; CDR3: CASSLAEAGGYTF; DNA: TGTGCCAGCAGTTTGGCGGAGGCGGGTGGCTACACCTTC
J: TRBJ2-1; V: TRBV15; D: TRBD2; size: many; CDR3: CATSRISGVSYNEQFF; DNA: TGTGCCACCAGCAGAATCAGCGGGGTCTCCTACAATGAGCAGTTCTTC
J: TRBJ1-2; V: TRBV4-1; D: -; size: -; CDR3: CASSQDSRAYGYTF; DNA: TGCGCCAGCAGCCAAGATAGTCGGGCGTATGGCTACACCTTC
J: TRBJ2-5; V: TRBV28; D: -; size: -; CDR3: CASSWARGRKETQYF; DNA: TGTGCCAGCAGTTGGGCCCGAGGTAGAAAAGAGACCCAGTACTTC
J: TRBJ2-3; V: TRBV7-8; D: TRBD2; size: few; CDR3: CASSITSGTDTQYF; DNA: TGTGCCAGCAGCATAACTAGCGGGACAGATACGCAGTATTTT
J: TRBJ2-5; V: TRBV6-2/TRBV6-3; D: TRBD1; size: -; CDR3: CASSYTRDRVRETQYF; DNA: TGTGCCAGCAGTTACACCCGGGACAGGGTGAGAGAGACCCAGTACTTC
J: TRBJ2-5; V: TRBV9; D: TRBD2; size: many; CDR3: CASSTSIGLEETQYF; DNA: TGTGCCAGCAGCACATCTATAGGACTAGAAGAGACCCAGTACTTC
J: TRBJ2-1; V: TRBV15; D: TRBD2; size: many; CDR3: CATSRDRLAGGYNEQFF; DNA: TGTGCCACCAGCAGAGATCGGCTAGCGGGGGGGTACAATGAGCAGTTCTTC
J: TRBJ2-5; V: TRBV6-6; D: -; size: many; CDR3: CASTLGVGLGTQYF; DNA: TGTGCCAGCACCCTAGGGGTGGGGCTTGGGACCCAGTACTTC
J: TRBJ2-3; V: TRBV5-6; D: -; size: many; CDR3: CASSFTVTGTDLDTQYF; DNA: TGTGCCAGCAGCTTCACGGTTACCGGGACCGACTTAGATACGCAGTATTTT